This TCR beta chain comes out of a study of T cells in Graves' hyperthyroidism and ophthalmopathy. Points from the study as a whole: Among thyroid clonotypes expanded above 0.001, most also appeared in blood. Patients with ophthalmopathy were separated from those with stable hyperthyroidism by a 13 V-J model.

This clonotype has at least ten counts. What it binds is unknown. Using RNA transcripts as the source, TCR beta CDR3 regions were amplified. In the first-round RT-PCR of the TCR CDR3, the HTBI primer set was used. From the multiplex PCR reads, TCRdb called clonotypes with MiXCR, one entry per CDR3 protein. The sample contains under 450,000 distinct CDR3 sequences, around 16% of which appear only once. No ophthalmopathy progression within 18 months constituted stable Graves' hyperthyroidism. Each diagnosis drew on symptoms, thyroxine, TRAb, thyroid ultrasound and orbital computed tomography findings. This TCR came from a woman between 18 and 30 years old with Graves' hyperthyroidism. The specimen was blood.

The CDR3 DNA reads as TGCAGTGCGCGGACAGGGGAGGGGTTCAATCAGCCCCAGCATTTT. Translation: CSARTGEGFNQPQHF. The rearrangement uses TRBV20-1 and TRBJ1-5, with TRBD1 identical over 9 bases. Germline assignment: CDR1 DFQATT and CDR2 SNEGSKA (reference sequence). V lost 6 bases to trimming and J lost 3 bases; unmatched junction nucleotides: 9. The CDR3 is 15 amino acids.